This entry features one T cell receptor beta chain sequence. This sample is part of a study of cytomegalovirus exposure and HLA in healthy donors. Overall study context: As an earlier analysis found, 150 million to 200 million T cells yielded over 95 million unique TCR beta sequences.

The V and J ends lost 4 bases and 5 bases, in that order; junction bases with no gene match: 14. The CDR3 totals 17 residues. Germline V lookup: CDR1 SGHDT, CDR2 YYEEEE. Use of 60 Vbeta and 13 Jbeta primers characterized the PCR. Only in-frame clones appear in the TCRdb table, and some are missing; sequencing was by immunoSEQ multiplex PCR. The table lists about 270,000 clones, around 66% of them singletons, with about 2.1% in the top ten. The sequencing sample was made of PBMCs. The source is a female donor in good health and CMV-seronegative. This rearrangement joins TRBV5-6 to TRBJ1-5; 8 nucleotides align to TRBD1. In DNA, the CDR3 is TGTGCCAGCAGCCCGTATCCTTGGACAGGGAGCGATCAGCCCCAGCATTTT. It is translated as CASSPYPWTGSDQPQHF.